This T cell receptor beta chain emerged from a study of technical replicates of blood from a few donors. CDR1 is KGHSH and CDR2 is LQKENI in the germline V gene. This CDR3 region has 16 residues. V was cut by 1 base and J by 0 bases, with 13 bases left in between. Sequencing was performed with immunoSEQ multiplex PCR; in TCRdb, only in-frame clones are kept and a portion is missing. The sample has 55,000 to 85,000 clones; roughly 97% are singletons. The specimen sequenced was T cells isolated from PBMCs. This TCR derives from a human donor in good health. The rearrangement links TRBV18 to TRBJ2-7; TRBD1 is a possible D gene (5 bases). The CDR3, as DNA: TGTGCCAGCTCACCACTTTTGCAGGGTAGCTCCTACGAGCAGTACTTC. Protein: CASSPLLQGSSYEQYF. The whole variable domain, filled in from reference TRBV18 and TRBJ2-7, reads NAGVMQNPRHLVRRRGQEARLRCSPMKGHSHVYWYRQLPEEGLKFMVYLQKENIIDESGMPKERFSAEFPKEGPSILRIQQVVRGDSAAYFCASSPLLQGSSYEQYFGPGTRLTVT.